The 2 T cell receptor beta chains in this list originate from one sample, sequenced in a study of cytomegalovirus exposure and HLA in healthy donors. Both 60 Vbeta primers and 13 Jbeta primers went into the PCR. Libraries were prepared by immunoSEQ multiplex PCR; TCRdb keeps only in-frame clonotypes and omits some of them. The sample has approximately 110,000 clones, around 60% seen once. Sequencing was carried out using PBMCs. Receptors originate from a man under 40 in good health and CMV-seropositive.

V usage is TRBV5-1 and J usage is TRBJ2-2, with no clear D. Trimming shortened V by 1 base and J by 3 bases, and 7 bases separated the two germline ends. This CDR3 has 14 amino acids. Germline V gives CDR1 SGHRS, CDR2 YFSETQ. The CDR3 DNA reads as TGCGCCAGCAGCTTGATAGTTCACACCGGGGAGCTGTTTTTT. It encodes CASSLIVHTGELFF.

This clone was observed a single time. The chain combines TRBV6-4 with TRBJ2-1, with TRBD2 matching over 16 bases. This CDR3 is built from 19 residues. From germline, CDR1 is MRHNA and CDR2 SNTAGT. The V segment lost 10 bases and the J segment 0 bases; nucleotides outside the gene matches: 12. CDR3 sequence reads: CATSRSGTSGGGSYNEQFF. DNA for the CDR3: TGTGCCACCTCGCGTTCGGGGACTAGCGGGGGGGGCTCCTACAATGAGCAGTTCTTC.